A single sample gave rise to the 15 T cell receptor beta chains below, sequenced in a study of response to subunit inactivated influenza vaccine. One entry per CDR3 protein results from TCRdb running MiXCR on the RT-PCR reads. Among fewer than 700,000 distinct CDR3 sequences listed, roughly 13% were seen once. The specimen was PBMCs from blood, collected about 40 days after vaccination. The receptors come from a man aged 50 to 59 who received an inactivated influenza vaccine.

This chain joins TRBV3-1 and TRBJ1-3, with D perhaps matching TRBD1 (5 bases). This CDR3 is built from 16 residues. Germline loops: CDR1 LGHDT, CDR2 YNNKEL (reference sequence). The germline V and J ends were trimmed by 3 bases and 0 bases, with 12 bases remaining between them. The chain's CDR3 is CASSHLGAASGNTIYF. The CDR3 DNA reads as TGTGCCAGCAGCCACCTCGGGGCAGCCTCTGGAAACACCATATATTTT.

The gene calls are TRBV7-9 and TRBJ2-7; 7 bases align to TRBD1. The V and J ends lost 5 bases and 4 bases, in that order; junction bases with no gene match: 11. This CDR3 contains 15 residues. The germline V gene encodes CDR1 SEHNR and CDR2 FQNEAQ (reference sequence). The CDR3 bases are TGTGCCAGCAGCCTCGCAGGGGGAAAATGGTACGAGCAGTACTTC. It is translated as CASSLAGGKWYEQYF.

The rearrangement joins TRBV12-3 or TRBV12-4 to TRBJ1-5; 7 bases are shared with TRBD1. V lost 6 bases and J lost 2; bases outside the gene matches: 1. This CDR3 contains 13 residues. CDR3 sequence: CASRGQRNQPQHF. The CDR3 bases are TGTGCCAGCAGGGGACAGCGCAATCAGCCCCAGCATTTT.

The chain carries TRBV6-1 and TRBJ1-5, with D perhaps TRBD1 (6 bases). V was trimmed by 6 bases and J by 4 bases, leaving 10 bases between them. CDR1 is MNHNS, CDR2 SASEGT, per germline. The CDR3 totals 13 residues. CDR3 protein: CASSNGQNQPQHF. Written as DNA, the CDR3 is TGTGCCAGCAGCAACGGACAGAATCAGCCCCAGCATTTT.

This clonotype was found a few times. The genes are TRBV12-3 or TRBV12-4 and TRBJ2-7; the D is unclear. Between the trimmed V and J ends, which lost 1 base and 2 bases, there was a span of 12 bases. The CDR3 runs to 15 residues. CDR3 sequence: CASSLGAAVAYEQYF. In DNA form, the CDR3 reads TGTGCCAGCAGTTTAGGGGCGGCAGTAGCCTACGAGCAGTACTTC.

The rearrangement joins TRBV28 to TRBJ2-5; D gene ambiguous. The CDR3 runs 12 residues. V was clipped by 1 base and J by 11 bases, with 11 bases between them. The germline gives CDR1 MDHEN, CDR2 SYDVKM. CDR3 nucleotides: TGTGCCAGCAGTTTATTAGGCTGGAATCAGTACTTC. Residues: CASSLLGWNQYF.

This clonotype was counted between two and nine times. This rearrangement joins TRBV28 to TRBJ1-2; perhaps TRBD1 as D (5 bases). The CDR3 contains 14 residues. Trimming took off 6 bases at V and 1 base at J, with 12 bases between the two ends. Germline V gene data show CDR1 as MDHEN and CDR2 as SYDVKM. The CDR3 nucleotides are TGTGCCAGCAGGGCCGGGACTAATAACTATGGCTACACCTTC. Amino acids: CASRAGTNNYGYTF.

This clonotype was observed at least ten times. This chain joins TRBV7-2 and TRBJ1-2; D not certain. V was cut by 3 bases and J by 7 bases, with 6 bases left in between. Germline V gives CDR1 SGHTA, CDR2 FQGNSA. This CDR3 region has 11 residues. For the CDR3, the DNA is TGTGCCAGCAGCTTCGATGGTGGCTACACCTTC. Encoded protein: CASSFDGGYTF.

This clonotype has more than one count but fewer than ten. The V call is TRBV27, the J call TRBJ2-7; possibly TRBD1 for D (6 bases). CDR1 is MNHEY and CDR2 is SMNVEV in the germline V gene (reference sequence). CDR3 length: 17 residues. V dropped 1 base and J dropped 2 bases, with 18 bases sitting between them. CDR3 coding DNA: TGTGCCAGCAGTTTATTATCTAGCAGGGGTGCTCCCTACGAGCAGTACTTC. It translates to CASSLLSSRGAPYEQYF.

This clonotype was seen repeatedly, ten times or more. This sequence joins TRBV20-1 and TRBJ2-3; 7 bases map to TRBD1. With V trimmed by 7 bases and J by 3 bases, 7 bases remained unmatched. CDR3 length equals 13 residues. Germline V CDR1 and CDR2: DFQATT, SNEGSKA (reference sequence). The CDR3 protein is CSGARGWTDTQYF. For the CDR3, the DNA is TGCAGTGGGGCCAGGGGGTGGACAGATACGCAGTATTTT.

The V and J genes are TRBV20-1 and TRBJ2-3; 8 bases line up with TRBD1. In germline, CDR1 is DFQATT, CDR2 SNEGSKA (reference sequence). V was pared by 0 bases and J by 4 bases, with 12 bases of the junction left unmatched. The CDR3 consists of 17 residues. The CDR3 bases are TGCAGTGCTAGAGATCCCCACCGGGACAGGTGGGCAGATACGCAGTATTTT. It translates to CSARDPHRDRWADTQYF.

This clonotype was observed a few times. As DNA, the CDR3 is TGTGCCAGCAGCTTTCCGGGACTAGCGGGACAAGAGACCCAGTACTTC. Its protein is CASSFPGLAGQETQYF. The rearrangement links TRBV4-2 to TRBJ2-5; 13 nucleotides match TRBD2. There are 16 residues in the CDR3. The germline CDR1 and CDR2 sequences are LGHNA and YNFKEQ. With V trimmed by 5 bases and J by 2 bases, 5 bases remained unmatched.

The chain carries TRBV12-3 or TRBV12-4 and TRBJ1-1; unclear D gene. CDR3 length: 15 residues. The germline V and J ends were trimmed by 1 base and 3 bases, with 12 bases remaining between them. The CDR3 here is CASSLGVGSYTEAFF. The DNA for the CDR3 is TGTGCCAGCAGTTTAGGGGTGGGCAGTTACACTGAAGCTTTCTTT.

This clonotype was found many times. The chain links TRBV18 to TRBJ1-6; D perhaps matches TRBD1 (5 bases). The length of the CDR3 is 14 residues. Germline CDR1 KGHSH, CDR2 LQKENI. V lost 3 bases and J lost 7, with 10 bases in between. The CDR3: CASSPGTGNSPLHF. CDR3 DNA sequence: TGTGCCAGCTCACCCGGGACGGGAAATTCACCCCTCCACTTT. The full variable domain, rest sourced from reference TRBV18 and TRBJ1-6, is NAGVMQNPRHLVRRRGQEARLRCSPMKGHSHVYWYRQLPEEGLKFMVYLQKENIIDESGMPKERFSAEFPKEGPSILRIQQVVRGDSAAYFCASSPGTGNSPLHFGNGTRLTVT.

The V gene is TRBV6-1, the J gene TRBJ1-6; weak D call: TRBD1 (6 bases). From germline, CDR1 is MNHNS and CDR2 SASEGT. Deletions cut 8 bases from V and 10 bases from J, with 21 bases between. This CDR3 contains 15 residues. This CDR3 reads CASVPLQGAGSPLHF. CDR3 bases: TGTGCCAGCGTCCCCCTACAGGGAGCGGGATCACCCCTCCACTTT.